This T cell receptor beta chain was retrieved from a study of blood T cell repertoires in COVID-19. At the level of the study: There were acute and convalescent COVID-19 samples, and they came from the United States, Italy and Spain. PBMCs, B-cell-depleted T cells, or T cells provided the cDNA or gDNA that made up the material.

Original data processing: Reference gene primer amplification yielded estimated nucleated cell counts. Profiled with immunoSEQ multiplex PCR; TCRdb holds only in-frame clones, not every one. The DNA was the basis for D and trimming; V, J and clone size are from that table. This sample carries around 95,000 clones, roughly 80% of them seen once, and the ten largest clones take around 10%. This CDR3 is 16 amino acids long. V was shortened by 2 bases and J by 2 bases, with 16 bases between the two germline ends. Per germline, CDR1 KGHSH and CDR2 LQKENI. The source material was peripheral blood. The rearrangement uses TRBV18 and TRBJ2-7, with D perhaps matching TRBD2 (5 bases). The origin of this receptor is a woman between 65 and 79 years old with acute or convalescent COVID-19. The CDR3 DNA sequence: TGTGCCAGCTCACCAGGGAGACCCTCGGATACCTACGAGCAGTACTTC. Translation gives CASSPGRPSDTYEQYF.